This T cell receptor (beta chain) came from a study of T cells after yellow fever vaccination. Looking at the study overall: Libraries from low-cell-number fractions were prepared with the SMART-Seq v4 Ultra Low Input RNA kit. Study results and caveats: Post-booster repertoires contained most primary-vaccination clones again (approximately 95% CD4, over 70% CD8).

This clonotype was picked up many times. No antigen is known for it. Per the germline V gene, CDR1 is SGHRS and CDR2 is YFSETQ. The CDR3 has 16 residues. Losses at the gene ends were 0 bases for V and 6 bases for J; bases not matched to a gene: 8. It was through 5'RACE template switching that TCR cDNA was made, with a universal primer site and UMIs added. In TCRdb, the 5' RACE reads were re-called with MiXCR into one record per CDR3 protein. The table includes some 110,000 distinct CDR3 sequences, roughly 6.8% detected once. The TCR was taken from a man aged 18-30 years who received the YFV17D yellow fever vaccine. Sample: CD4+ T cells sorted from PBMCs, taken around 45 days after the first yellow fever vaccination. This sequence joins TRBV5-1 and TRBJ2-2; 7 bases map to TRBD1. CDR3 residues: CASSLGQGPGAGELFF. CDR3 bases: TGCGCCAGCAGCTTGGGACAGGGTCCCGGCGCCGGGGAGCTGTTTTTT.